This record covers a single T cell receptor (beta chain). No antigen is known for it. This sample was taken from a study of response to subunit inactivated influenza vaccine. Study-wide results and limits: It was suggested by the authors that few new T cells are recruited by each seasonal influenza vaccination.

Via MiXCR, TCRdb re-called the RT-PCR reads, giving one row per CDR3 protein. The data show roughly 190,000 distinct CDR3 sequences, 13% to 15% seen once. The receptor comes from a man aged 45-65 years who received an inactivated influenza vaccine. The specimen was CD8+ T cells sorted from PBMCs, collected 4 to 6 days after vaccination.

The CDR3 spells CASSLFQGVYEQYF. The CDR3 DNA is TGTGCCAGCAGTTTATTCCAGGGGGTTTACGAGCAGTACTTC. The V and J genes are TRBV27 and TRBJ2-7; 7 bases line up with TRBD1. CDR3 length equals 14 residues. The V gene end was trimmed by 1 base and the J gene end by 4 bases; junction bases not matched to a gene: 4. The germline gives CDR1 MNHEY, CDR2 SMNVEV (reference sequence).